This T cell receptor beta chain was documented in a study of cytomegalovirus exposure and HLA in healthy donors. This table comes from immunoSEQ multiplex PCR, and its TCRdb copy is limited to in-frame clones, with some not included. Among under 200,000 clones listed, approximately 87% were seen once. The germline V and J ends were trimmed by 4 bases and 4 bases, with 4 bases remaining between them. The length of the CDR3 is 11 residues. CDR1 and CDR2 (germline): SEHNR, FQNEAQ (reference sequence). The specimen sequenced was PBMCs. This chain connects TRBV7-9 to TRBJ2-5; D is unresolved. This TCR was sampled from a woman aged 25 to 39 in good health and CMV-seronegative. CDR3 sequence reads: CASSYLETQYF. The CDR3 bases are TGTGCCAGCAGCTATCTAGAGACCCAGTACTTC.